These 2 T cell receptor beta chains were sequenced from one sample in a study of technical replicates of blood from a few donors. Repertoires were generated with immunoSEQ multiplex PCR, while TCRdb's copy carries only in-frame clones and drops some. The sample holds under 85,000 clones, 86% seen once. The sample was PBMCs. These TCRs come from a human donor in good health. Some clones in this sample may be carry-over from other donors' samples.

CDR3 in DNA: TGTGCCAGCAGGAGGACTAGCGGGGGCGAGCAGTACTTC. Protein sequence: CASRRTSGGEQYF. The V and J genes are TRBV6-1 and TRBJ2-7, with 13 positions matching TRBD2. The CDR3 runs to 13 residues. The germline V gene encodes CDR1 MNHNS and CDR2 SASEGT. V dropped 6 bases and J dropped 6; count of bases not matched to a gene: 2.

The table lists this clone with a few counts. The chain joins TRBV27 to TRBJ1-5; a possible D gene is TRBD1 (6 bases). This CDR3 region has 15 residues. The V gene lost 6 bases and the J gene lost 6 bases, with 18 bases spanning the gap. Germline loops: CDR1 MNHEY, CDR2 SMNVEV (reference sequence). CDR3: CASSPTGKSAQPQHF. The CDR3 nucleotides are TGTGCCAGCAGCCCAACAGGGAAATCGGCTCAGCCCCAGCATTTT.